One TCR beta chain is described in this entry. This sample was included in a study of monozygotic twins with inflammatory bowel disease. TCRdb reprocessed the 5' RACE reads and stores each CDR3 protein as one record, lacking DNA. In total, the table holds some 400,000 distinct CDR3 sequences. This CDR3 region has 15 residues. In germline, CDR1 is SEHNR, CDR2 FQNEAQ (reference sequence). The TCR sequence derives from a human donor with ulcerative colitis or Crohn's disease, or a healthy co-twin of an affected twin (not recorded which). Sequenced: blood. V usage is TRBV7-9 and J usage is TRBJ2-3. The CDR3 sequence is CASSERGLSTDTQYF. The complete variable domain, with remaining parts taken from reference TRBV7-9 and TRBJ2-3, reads DTGVSQNPRHKITKRGQNVTFRCDPISEHNRLYWYRQTLGQGPEFLTYFQNEAQLEKSRLLSDRFSAERPKGSFSTLEIQRTEQGDSAMYLCASSERGLSTDTQYFGPGTRLTVL.